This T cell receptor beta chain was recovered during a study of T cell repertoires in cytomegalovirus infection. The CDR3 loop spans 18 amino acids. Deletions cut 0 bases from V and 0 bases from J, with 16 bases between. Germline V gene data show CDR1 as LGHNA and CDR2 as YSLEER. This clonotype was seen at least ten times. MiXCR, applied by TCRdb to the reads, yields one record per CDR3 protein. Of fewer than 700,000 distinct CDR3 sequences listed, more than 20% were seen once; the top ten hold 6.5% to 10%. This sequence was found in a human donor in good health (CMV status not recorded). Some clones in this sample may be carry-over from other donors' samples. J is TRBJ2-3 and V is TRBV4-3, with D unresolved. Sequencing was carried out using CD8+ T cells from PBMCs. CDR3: CASSQEDTAVPSTDTQYF. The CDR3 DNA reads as TGCGCCAGCAGCCAAGAAGACACGGCTGTTCCTAGCACAGATACGCAGTATTTT.